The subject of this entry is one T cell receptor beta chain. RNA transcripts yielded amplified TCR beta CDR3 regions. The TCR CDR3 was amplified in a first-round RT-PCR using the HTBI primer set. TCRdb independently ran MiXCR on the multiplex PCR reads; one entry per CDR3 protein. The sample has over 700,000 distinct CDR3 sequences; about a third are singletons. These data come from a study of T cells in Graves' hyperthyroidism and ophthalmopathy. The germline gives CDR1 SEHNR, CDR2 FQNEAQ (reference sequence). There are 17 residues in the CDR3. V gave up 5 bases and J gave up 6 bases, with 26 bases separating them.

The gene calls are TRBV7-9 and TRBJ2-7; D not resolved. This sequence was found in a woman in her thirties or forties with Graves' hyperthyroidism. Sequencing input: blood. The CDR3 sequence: CASSQNYGRTRPSEQYF. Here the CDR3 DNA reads TGTGCCAGCAGCCAAAACTACGGACGGACGCGCCCTTCCGAGCAGTACTTC.